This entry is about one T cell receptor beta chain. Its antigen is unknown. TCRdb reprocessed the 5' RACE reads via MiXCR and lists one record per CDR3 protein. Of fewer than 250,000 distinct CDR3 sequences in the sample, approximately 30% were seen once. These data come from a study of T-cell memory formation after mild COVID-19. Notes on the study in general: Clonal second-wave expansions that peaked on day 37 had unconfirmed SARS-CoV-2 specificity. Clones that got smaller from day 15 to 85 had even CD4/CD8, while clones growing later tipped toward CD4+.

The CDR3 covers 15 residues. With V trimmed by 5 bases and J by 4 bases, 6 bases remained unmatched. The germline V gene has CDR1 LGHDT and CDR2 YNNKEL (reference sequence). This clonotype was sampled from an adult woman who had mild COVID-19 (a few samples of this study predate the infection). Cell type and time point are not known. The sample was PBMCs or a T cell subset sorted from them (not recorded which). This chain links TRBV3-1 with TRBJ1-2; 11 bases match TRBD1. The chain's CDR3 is CASSDRTGGGYGYTF. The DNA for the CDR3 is TGTGCCAGCAGCGACCGGACAGGGGGCGGCTATGGCTACACCTTC.